One sample yielded the 5 T cell receptor beta chains listed below, sequenced in a study of blood T cell repertoires in COVID-19. Assay: immunoSEQ multiplex PCR; the TCRdb copy retains only in-frame clones and omits some. The table has under 150,000 clones, less than 85% seen once. The specimen sequenced was peripheral blood. These TCRs come from a woman older than 75 in a cohort sampled during active or convalescent COVID-19.

The chain uses TRBV19 and TRBJ1-2; D gene ambiguous. V was shortened by 10 bases and J by 5 bases, with 17 bases between the two germline ends. CDR3 length: 13 residues. Germline CDR1 LNHDA, CDR2 SQIVND (reference sequence). The CDR3 DNA is TGTGCCACCTCGAGGGCAGAAACGTATGGCTACACCTTC. Translating gives CATSRAETYGYTF.

The rearrangement uses TRBV20-1 and TRBJ2-5; D ambiguous. Germline lookup yields CDR1 DFQATT and CDR2 SNEGSKA (reference sequence). CDR3 length equals 13 residues. Trimming stripped 3 bases from V and 2 bases from J, with 10 bases between. The CDR3 DNA follows: TGCAGTGCTAGTCACCCTACTCAAGAGACCCAGTACTTC. It encodes CSASHPTQETQYF.

This clone appeared a few times. The J gene is TRBJ1-3, the V gene TRBV2, with 10 nucleotides matching TRBD1. Germline-derived CDR1 and CDR2 are SNHLY and FYNNEI. V dropped 6 bases and J dropped 4; count of bases not matched to a gene: 6. The CDR3 is 15 residues long. The CDR3 protein is CASRATGGEGNTIYF. CDR3 sequence (DNA): TGTGCCAGCAGAGCGACAGGGGGCGAGGGAAACACCATATATTTT.

The chain employs TRBV23-1 and TRBJ1-5; D unclear. TRBV23-1 is an ORF, with its function uncertain. This CDR3 comprises 15 residues. Trimming pared 7 bases from V and 3 bases from J, leaving 16 bases between. The CDR3 DNA follows: TGCGCCAGCACAGGAACCAGCGGGGTCAATCAGCCCCAGCATTTT. Translating gives CASTGTSGVNQPQHF.

As to this clone: This sample also contains other DNA sequences that code for the same CDR3. V and J are TRBV18 and TRBJ2-4, with 10 bases fitting TRBD1. After removal of 3 bases from V and 8 bases from J, the junction contained 13 bases not matched to a gene. CDR1 and CDR2 (germline): KGHSH, LQKENI. This CDR3 contains 17 residues. The CDR3 spells CASSPNRDRGRGDIQYF. CDR3 DNA sequence: TGTGCCAGCTCACCGAACCGCGACAGGGGGCGCGGGGACATTCAGTACTTC. Full variable domain (outside the CDR3, taken from reference TRBV18 and TRBJ2-4): NAGVMQNPRHLVRRRGQEARLRCSPMKGHSHVYWYRQLPEEGLKFMVYLQKENIIDESGMPKERFSAEFPKEGPSILRIQQVVRGDSAAYFCASSPNRDRGRGDIQYFGAGTRLSVL.